One and the same sample provided the 27 T cell receptor beta chains below, sequenced in a study of T-cell memory formation after mild COVID-19. One entry per CDR3 protein results from TCRdb running MiXCR on the 5' RACE reads. The sample lists 450,000 or so distinct CDR3 sequences; roughly 25% were seen once. Source material: PBMCs or a T cell subset sorted from them (not recorded which). All receptors derive from an adult woman who had mild COVID-19 (a few samples of this study predate the infection). Cell type and time point are not known.

The sample holds a few counts of this clonotype. The rearrangement joins TRBV7-2 to TRBJ1-1; D is perhaps TRBD1 (5 bases). This CDR3 contains 13 residues. Trimming took off 7 bases at V and 1 base at J, with 10 bases between the two ends. In germline, CDR1 is SGHTA, CDR2 FQGNSA. In DNA form, the CDR3 reads TGTGCCAGCACTAAGGGGAGGAACACTGAAGCTTTCTTT. Protein sequence: CASTKGRNTEAFF. Full variable domain (remainder filled in from reference TRBV7-2 and TRBJ1-1): GAGVSQSPSNKVTEKGKDVELRCDPISGHTALYWYRQSLGQGLEFLIYFQGNSAPDKSGLPSDRFSAERTGGSVSTLTIQRTQQEDSAVYLCASTKGRNTEAFFGQGTRLTVV.

The V and J genes are TRBV14 and TRBJ2-1; D tentatively reads TRBD1 or TRBD2 (5 bases each). Trimming pared 5 bases from V and 5 bases from J, leaving 13 bases between. This CDR3 region has 14 residues. Germline V lookup: CDR1 SGHDN, CDR2 FVKESK. CDR3 protein: CASSLRVGDNEQFF. The CDR3 DNA reads TGTGCCAGCAGCTTGAGGGTAGGGGACAATGAGCAGTTCTTC.

The V call is TRBV4-1, the J call TRBJ2-3; 7 bases map to TRBD2. Looked up from germline, CDR1 is MGHRA and CDR2 is YSYEKL. V shed 1 base and J 0 bases; nucleotides not matched to a gene: 4. This CDR3 is built from 16 residues. The CDR3 here is CASSQGGLLSTDTQYF. The CDR3 DNA follows: TGCGCCAGCAGCCAAGGGGGACTACTTAGCACAGATACGCAGTATTTT.

This clonotype appeared a few times. The chain employs TRBV6-5 and TRBJ2-1, with D perhaps matching TRBD1 or TRBD2 (5 bases each). Germline CDR1 MNHEY, CDR2 SVGAGI. This CDR3 has 19 amino acids. V was shortened by 5 bases and J by 0 bases, with 23 bases between the two germline ends. CDR3 nucleotides: TGTGCCAGCAGTCGACGGGCTTCACAATGGGGGAGCTCCTACAATGAGCAGTTCTTC. Its protein product is CASSRRASQWGSSYNEQFF.

This clonotype was observed a handful of times. The V call is TRBV29-1, the J call TRBJ2-7, with TRBD2 matching over 10 bases. This CDR3 spans 16 amino acids. In germline, CDR1 is SQVTM, CDR2 ANQGSEA. The V and J ends lost 0 bases and 0 bases, in that order; junction bases with no gene match: 5. CDR3 loop: CSVEEWTSGSSYEQYF. DNA of the CDR3: TGCAGCGTTGAAGAATGGACTAGCGGAAGCTCCTACGAGCAGTACTTC.

This clonotype was counted only a few times. The rearrangement uses TRBV6-2 or TRBV6-3 and TRBJ2-3; 7 bases agree with TRBD2. Germline lookup yields CDR1 MNHEY and CDR2 SVGEGT. V trimming: 8 bases; J trimming: 4 bases; junction bases outside the gene matches: 12. The CDR3 is 15 residues long. The CDR3 bases are TGTGCCAGCGGCGCCTCCGGGACTAAGTCAGATACGCAGTATTTT. Amino acids: CASGASGTKSDTQYF.

V is TRBV24-1 and J is TRBJ2-7; 14 nucleotides align to TRBD2. V dropped 2 bases and J dropped 1; count of bases not matched to a gene: 3. The CDR3 runs to 17 residues. Per the germline V gene, CDR1 is KGHDR and CDR2 is SFDVKD. CDR3 sequence reads: CATSDSRTSGRSYEQYF. The CDR3 nucleotides are TGTGCCACCAGTGATTCTCGGACTAGCGGGAGGTCCTACGAGCAGTACTTC.

This chain connects TRBV15 to TRBJ2-5; a weak D match, TRBD2 (6 bases). Trimming removed 5 bases from V and 5 bases from J, with 15 bases in between. Germline loops: CDR1 LNHNV, CDR2 YYDKDF (reference sequence). The length of the CDR3 is 14 residues. The CDR3 here is CATSGGQGRETQYF. Here the CDR3 DNA reads TGTGCCACCAGCGGAGGACAAGGGAGGGAGACCCAGTACTTC.

V and J are TRBV6-2 or TRBV6-3 and TRBJ2-7; 12 nucleotides match TRBD2. Germline assignment: CDR1 MNHEY and CDR2 SVGEGT. This CDR3 contains 14 residues. Trimming took 6 bases from V and 4 from J; bases not matched to a gene: 4. Written as DNA, the CDR3 is TGTGCCAGCAGGACTCTAGCGGGGGGGTACGAGCAGTACTTC. Its translation is CASRTLAGGYEQYF.

The chain combines TRBV7-2 with TRBJ1-1, with D maybe TRBD1 (5 bases). CDR3 length: 16 amino acids. V was clipped by 2 bases and J by 1 base, with 14 bases between them. In germline, CDR1 is SGHTA, CDR2 FQGNSA. The CDR3 is CASSLSGARGNTEAFF. The CDR3 nucleotides read TGTGCCAGCAGCTTATCTGGGGCGAGGGGGAACACTGAAGCTTTCTTT.

The chain recombines TRBV4-3 with TRBJ2-7; 7 bases map to TRBD2. After removal of 4 bases from V and 5 bases from J, the junction contained 5 bases not matched to a gene. CDR1 is LGHNA and CDR2 is YSLEER in the germline V gene. The CDR3 sequence is 13 residues long. CDR3 nucleotides: TGCGCCAGCAGCCTTGGGGGGGTCAACGAGCAGTACTTC. It yields the protein CASSLGGVNEQYF.

The V call is TRBV24-1, the J call TRBJ2-1; 10 nucleotides line up with TRBD2. Germline V gene lookup returns CDR1 KGHDR and CDR2 SFDVKD. The CDR3 is 15 residues long. The J segment lost 5 bases and the V segment lost 5 bases, leaving 5 bases of the junction unmatched. The CDR3 protein is CATSGGLAGDNEQFF. The CDR3 DNA follows: TGTGCCACCAGTGGTGGCCTAGCGGGAGACAATGAGCAGTTCTTC.

This clonotype has just a few counts. V usage is TRBV20-1 and J usage is TRBJ1-6, with 9 bases identical to TRBD1. The germline V gene encodes CDR1 DFQATT and CDR2 SNEGSKA (reference sequence). V shed 6 bases and J 7 bases; nucleotides not matched to a gene: 1. This CDR3 contains 12 residues. The CDR3 reads CSAGQGNSPLHF. In DNA form, the CDR3 reads TGCAGTGCGGGACAGGGAAATTCACCCCTCCACTTT.

This clonotype was observed a handful of times. The J gene is TRBJ2-7, the V gene TRBV11-3; 8 bases map to TRBD2. Germline V gene sequence: CDR1 SGHNT, CDR2 YENEEA. The CDR3 is made up of 15 amino acids. J was trimmed by 3 bases and V by 5 bases; bases with no gene match: 9. CDR3 in DNA: TGTGCCAGCAGCCATGGGGCTAGCGGGCTCTACGAGCAGTACTTC. Protein product: CASSHGASGLYEQYF.

The genes are TRBV24-1 and TRBJ2-3; perhaps TRBD1 as D (5 bases). Germline-derived CDR1 and CDR2 are KGHDR and SFDVKD. V lost 9 bases, J lost 2 bases, and 14 bases lay in between. The CDR3 spans 14 residues. In DNA, the CDR3 is TGTGCCACCCAAGCGCGGACACACACAGATACGCAGTATTTT. Protein sequence: CATQARTHTDTQYF.

The rearrangement uses TRBV6-2 or TRBV6-3 and TRBJ2-7; 7 nucleotides align to TRBD2. From germline, CDR1 is MNHEY and CDR2 SVGEGT. CDR3 length equals 14 residues. Germline trimming cut 2 bases from V and 10 bases from J; bases unmatched to any gene: 11. The CDR3 bases are TGTGCCAGCAGTTACGCAGGCGGGCGGGAGAATCAGTACTTC. It yields the protein CASSYAGGRENQYF.

V is TRBV2 and J is TRBJ2-3; D perhaps matches TRBD2 (6 bases). CDR1 SNHLY and CDR2 FYNNEI come from the germline V gene. Trimming took 7 bases from V and 1 from J, leaving 9 bases between them. This CDR3 has 13 residues. The CDR3 DNA reads TGTGCCAGCAACACGGGGGGCACAGATACGCAGTATTTT. As protein: CASNTGGTDTQYF.

This clonotype was observed a few times. V is TRBV24-1 and J is TRBJ2-7; D uncertain. Trimming removed 12 bases from V and 5 bases from J, with 13 bases in between. This CDR3 comprises 11 residues. CDR1 is KGHDR and CDR2 is SFDVKD in the germline V gene. The CDR3 bases are TGTGCCTCCCTGTCTGCCCACGAGCAGTACTTC. Protein sequence: CASLSAHEQYF.

This clonotype was picked up a small number of times. The chain joins TRBV27 to TRBJ2-5; D perhaps matches TRBD2 (6 bases). Per germline, CDR1 MNHEY and CDR2 SMNVEV (reference sequence). With 5 bases removed from V and 1 base from J, the gap between germline ends came to 20 bases. The CDR3 consists of 17 residues. The CDR3 sequence is CASSPPPGVVGQETQYF. CDR3 bases: TGTGCCAGCAGTCCTCCCCCGGGGGTAGTCGGCCAAGAGACCCAGTACTTC.

This chain joins TRBV15 and TRBJ2-7; perhaps TRBD2 as D (6 bases). V was trimmed by 3 bases and J by 3 bases, leaving 15 bases between them. Per germline, CDR1 LNHNV and CDR2 YYDKDF (reference sequence). This CDR3 contains 15 residues. In nucleotides, the CDR3 is TGTGCCACCAGCAGGGCAGGGACTGAGAGCTACGAGCAGTACTTC. Protein product: CATSRAGTESYEQYF.

The chain carries TRBV14 and TRBJ2-1, with D possibly being TRBD1 or TRBD2 (5 bases each). The germline V and J ends were trimmed by 7 bases and 7 bases, with 20 bases remaining between them. The germline V gene has CDR1 SGHDN and CDR2 FVKESK. The CDR3 runs to 15 residues. CDR3 amino acids: CASKLKGTRANEQFF. Here the CDR3 DNA reads TGTGCCAGCAAGCTGAAAGGGACCAGGGCAAATGAGCAGTTCTTC.

This clonotype was seen more than once but under ten times. The V call is TRBV24-1, the J call TRBJ2-1, with 12 bases aligning to TRBD2. Germline V gene lookup returns CDR1 KGHDR and CDR2 SFDVKD. The J segment lost 9 bases and the V segment lost 1 base, leaving 12 bases of the junction unmatched. The CDR3 is 18 residues long. CDR3 sequence: CATSDFPLTSGSAREQFF. The CDR3 bases are TGTGCCACCAGTGATTTCCCCTTGACTAGCGGGAGCGCGCGTGAGCAGTTCTTC.

This clonotype was counted only a few times. The chain has TRBV3-1 and TRBJ2-5; 11 nucleotides match TRBD2. The CDR3 runs 18 residues. Losses at the gene ends were 4 bases for V and 4 bases for J; bases not matched to a gene: 14. Germline V CDR1 and CDR2: LGHDT, YNNKEL (reference sequence). The CDR3 sequence: CASSPPPGTSGRGETQYF. In nucleotides, the CDR3 is TGTGCCAGCAGCCCCCCCCCTGGGACTAGCGGTCGAGGAGAGACCCAGTACTTC.

The CDR3 region has the DNA TGTGCCAGCAGCTTTTTCCACAGCAGCAACAATCAGCCCCAGCATTTT. Translating it yields CASSFFHSSNNQPQHF. The rearrangement joins TRBV7-2 to TRBJ1-5; no firm D call. Between the trimmed V and J ends, which lost 3 bases and 3 bases, there was a span of 15 bases. The CDR3 runs to 16 residues. Germline CDR1 and CDR2: SGHTA and FQGNSA.

This clonotype has only a few counts. The chain employs TRBV14 and TRBJ1-1; D is uncertain. The CDR3 has 14 residues. The V and J ends lost 2 bases and 11 bases respectively, with 18 bases between them. Per the germline V gene, CDR1 is SGHDN and CDR2 is FVKESK. The CDR3 is CASSQSHRGPGAFF. DNA of the CDR3: TGTGCCAGCAGCCAAAGTCACCGCGGGCCTGGGGCTTTCTTT.

The CDR3 DNA reads as TGTGCCAGCAGTGCGATACAGGGCTTAGGCTCTGGGGCCAACGTCCTGACTTTC. Its protein is CASSAIQGLGSGANVLTF. The rearrangement uses TRBV25-1 and TRBJ2-6, with a weak D call TRBD1 (6 bases). The CDR3 runs to 18 residues. CDR1 is MGHDK, CDR2 SYGVNS, per germline. The V gene lost 4 bases and the J gene lost 0 bases, with 16 bases spanning the gap.

This clonotype was recorded a few times. The rearrangement joins TRBV24-1 to TRBJ1-2; D call uncertain. V was cut by 7 bases and J by 5 bases, with 7 bases left in between. CDR3 length equals 11 residues. In germline, CDR1 is KGHDR, CDR2 SFDVKD. The chain's CDR3 is CATSDGYGYTF. The CDR3 DNA reads TGTGCCACCAGCGATGGGTATGGCTACACCTTC.